This T cell receptor (beta chain) was profiled in a study of blood T cell repertoires in COVID-19. Per germline, CDR1 SGHRS and CDR2 YFSETQ. The CDR3 spans 17 residues. V lost 5 bases, J lost 0 bases, and 12 bases stayed unmatched. This clone was detected only a few times. TCRdb keeps only in-frame clones here, not all; method: immunoSEQ multiplex PCR. This table has under 300,000 clones, about 89% appearing once. This receptor was identified in a woman younger than 35 who had recovered from COVID-19. The rearrangement joins TRBV5-1 to TRBJ2-3; 7 bases line up with TRBD2. The specimen was PBMCs or T cells enriched from blood (not recorded which). This chain's CDR3 is CASRRSGGKTSTDTQYF. CDR3 coding DNA: TGCGCCAGCAGGCGTTCCGGGGGGAAGACTAGCACAGATACGCAGTATTTT.